The entry below gives a single TCR beta chain sequence along with its context. The antigen remains undetermined. This sample stems from a study of OX40 agonist ivuxolimab in advanced cancers. Study-wide results and caveats: No determination was made of the antigen specificity of the expanded peripheral T cells. Some patients who did not respond also had low normalized T-cell clonal expansion.

Blood was sampled at baseline, cycle 4 day 1, and cycle 7 day 1. Sequenced by immunoSEQ multiplex PCR; TCRdb stores in-frame clones only, minus some. The table includes around 10,000 clones, approximately 87% detected once. This TCR came from an adult with an advanced solid tumor such as melanoma, head and neck, liver or kidney cancer. Source: CD4+ or CD8+ T cells sorted from blood, taken in a trial of the OX40 agonist ivuxolimab.

CDR3 amino acids: CASSLRGLEQYF. DNA of the CDR3: TGTGCCAGCAGCTTACGTGGGCTAGAGCAGTACTTC. V and J are TRBV11-3 and TRBJ2-7; D is undetermined. This CDR3 has 12 amino acids. V shed 2 bases and J shed 7 bases, with 9 bases lying between them. Germline V gene sequence: CDR1 SGHNT, CDR2 YENEEA.